This T cell receptor beta chain was sequenced for a study of T cell responses to AZD1222 COVID-19 vaccine. The ends lost 5 bases at V and 8 bases at J; junction bases unmatched: 5. Germline assignment: CDR1 SGHAT and CDR2 FQNNGV. CDR3 length: 13 amino acids. Sequenced by immunoSEQ multiplex PCR; TCRdb stores in-frame clones only, minus some. This sample has about 200,000 clones; roughly 92% occur once, and the top ten carry 0.95% to 1.1%. The chain combines TRBV11-2 with TRBJ1-2; TRBD1 matches 10 bases. This sample comprised peripheral blood, obtained 28 days after the second AZD1222 dose. The receptor was derived from an adult who received the AZD1222 COVID-19 vaccine. DNA of the CDR3: TGTGCCAGCAGCCCGACAGGGGGCAGGGGCTACACCTTC. This codes for CASSPTGGRGYTF. Full variable domain (remainder filled in from reference TRBV11-2 and TRBJ1-2): EAGVAQSPRYKIIEKRQSVAFWCNPISGHATLYWYQQILGQGPKLLIQFQNNGVVDDSQLPKDRFSAERLKGVDSTLKIQPAKLEDSAVYLCASSPTGGRGYTFGSGTRLTVV.